The 6 T cell receptor beta chains presented below share a single source sample, sequenced in a study of shared clonotypes between healthy human individuals. Libraries were prepared by immunoSEQ multiplex PCR; TCRdb keeps only in-frame clonotypes and omits some of them. The sample lists 2 million to 2.5 million clones; 93% were seen once. Specimen: naive CD4+ T cells from PBMCs. Described subset: CD45RA+ positively selected. The receptor set was obtained from a man aged 18 to 30 in good health. Some clones in this sample may be carry-over from other donors' samples.

V gene TRBV4-2 combines with J gene TRBJ1-3; D call uncertain. The CDR3 totals 16 residues. Between the trimmed V and J ends, which lost 4 bases and 2 bases, there was a span of 15 bases. The germline V gene encodes CDR1 LGHNA and CDR2 YNFKEQ. The CDR3 bases are TGTGCCAGCAGCCTCGGCCGGTCGGGGACTGGAAACACCATATATTTT. Translating gives CASSLGRSGTGNTIYF.

The chain has TRBV7-3 and TRBJ2-1, with 14 bases lining up with TRBD2. J lost 6 bases, V lost 5 bases, and 3 bases had no gene match. Per the germline V gene, CDR1 is SGHTA and CDR2 is FQGTGA. CDR3 length: 15 residues. CDR3 in amino acids: CASSAGTSGSNEQFF. The CDR3, as DNA: TGTGCCAGCAGCGCCGGGACTAGCGGGAGCAATGAGCAGTTCTTC.

CDR3 sequence: CAWTRTEKNIQYF. The CDR3 DNA sequence: TGTGCCTGGACCCGGACAGAGAAAAACATTCAGTACTTC. The chain is built from TRBV30 and TRBJ2-4, with a tentative D call TRBD1 (6 bases). The CDR3 is 13 residues long. The V end lost 4 bases, the J end lost 4 bases, and 11 bases lay between the germline ends. From germline, CDR1 is GTSNPN and CDR2 SVGIG (reference sequence).

The V and J genes are TRBV9 and TRBJ2-6; the match to TRBD1 covers 8 bases. The J segment lost 3 bases and the V segment lost 4 bases, leaving 12 bases of the junction unmatched. The CDR3 length is 18 residues. Germline assignment: CDR1 SGDLS and CDR2 YYNGEE. CDR3 loop: CASSITSRGLGGANVLTF. CDR3 nucleotides: TGTGCCAGCAGCATAACCTCCAGGGGGCTAGGTGGGGCCAACGTCCTGACTTTC. The variable domain in full, with the rest retrieved from reference TRBV9 and TRBJ2-6, is DSGVTQTPKHLITATGQRVTLRCSPRSGDLSVYWYQQSLDQGLQFLIQYYNGEERAKGNILERFSAQQFPDLHSELNLSSLELGDSALYFCASSITSRGLGGANVLTFGAGSRLTVL.

V is TRBV7-2 and J is TRBJ1-3; TRBD1 is a possible D gene (5 bases). V was pared by 5 bases and J by 7 bases, with 12 bases between. The CDR3 extends over 13 amino acids. Germline CDR1 SGHTA, CDR2 FQGNSA. The CDR3, as DNA: TGTGCCAGCAGCGGGGGACGTTGGAACACCATATATTTT. It codes for CASSGGRWNTIYF.

This chain connects TRBV29-1 to TRBJ2-3; D is undetermined. V was clipped by 4 bases and J by 0 bases, with 14 bases between them. This CDR3 contains 15 residues. From germline, CDR1 is SQVTM and CDR2 ANQGSEA. The CDR3 loop reads CSVGARPSSTDTQYF. Here the CDR3 DNA reads TGCAGCGTTGGGGCCAGGCCATCGAGCACAGATACGCAGTATTTT.